These 16 T cell receptor beta chains share one sample of origin, sequenced in a study of human T cells and chemical hapten exposure (dated by TCRdb to 2020 to 2023). Explained via the paper, the time point label denotes: pre-sensitization, week 0. What this sample's treatment or condition label stands for: therapeutic diphenylcyclopropenone sensitization with weekly scalp DPC. The library was obtained by RACE. Sequencing relied on a NextSeq 500. TCRdb applied fastp at Q25 and MiXCR to the public reads, then kept only in-frame beta chains. Rows matching on CDR3 protein sequence are summarized as one entry with the most common DNA and genes. A total of more than 250,000 distinct CDR3 sequences appear in this sample, approximately 7.5% of them only once. The biggest ten clones account for about 1.2% of the sample. The material was whole blood, obtained in connection with sensitization to the hapten diphenylcyclopropenone (DPC). These receptors were collected from a young man with alopecia areata. Some clones in this sample may be carry-over from other donors' samples.

Ten or more counts support this clonotype. The rearrangement links TRBV12-5 to TRBJ1-5; 7 positions match TRBD1. Trimming removed 6 bases from V and 0 bases from J; junction bases left unmatched: 5. Looked up from germline, CDR1 is LGHNT and CDR2 is FRNRAP. This CDR3 is built from 15 residues. The CDR3 region is CASGRQGLSNQPQHF. CDR3 in DNA: TGTGCTAGTGGCAGACAGGGACTTAGCAATCAGCCCCAGCATTTT.

Written as DNA, the CDR3 is TGTGCCAGCAGCGATACGGGACAGAGCTCCTATAATTCACCCCTCCACTTT. Translation gives CASSDTGQSSYNSPLHF. The chain links TRBV6-2 or TRBV6-3 to TRBJ1-6; TRBD1 agrees at 7 bases. The CDR3 is 17 amino acids. The germline V gene has CDR1 MNHEY and CDR2 SVGEGT. V was clipped by 6 bases and J by 0 bases; unmatched bases: 8.

This clonotype was observed a few times. The rearrangement links TRBV27 to TRBJ2-7; D is unclear. The germline V gene has CDR1 MNHEY and CDR2 SMNVEV (reference sequence). This CDR3 region has 15 residues. Deletions cut 8 bases from V and 5 bases from J, with 22 bases between. The CDR3 is CASLSNAIESHEQYF. CDR3 nucleotides: TGTGCCAGCCTAAGCAATGCGATCGAGTCCCACGAGCAGTACTTC.

The chain joins TRBV5-1 to TRBJ2-2; D is undetermined. Trimming shortened V by 4 bases and J by 0 bases, and 13 bases separated the two germline ends. The CDR3 runs to 16 residues. CDR1 is SGHRS and CDR2 is YFSETQ in the germline V gene. CDR3 nucleotides: TGCGCCAGCAGCCTGAGGTTAGCACCGAACACCGGGGAGCTGTTTTTT. Encoded protein: CASSLRLAPNTGELFF.

This clonotype appeared many times. This sequence joins TRBV3-1 and TRBJ2-1, with 8 bases matching TRBD2. V shed 4 bases and J 8 bases; nucleotides not matched to a gene: 10. The length of the CDR3 is 15 residues. The germline V gene has CDR1 LGHDT and CDR2 YNNKEL (reference sequence). This CDR3 reads CASSPRRRGGYEQFF. In nucleotides, the CDR3 is TGTGCCAGCAGCCCTCGACGACGGGGGGGCTATGAGCAGTTCTTC.

The chain links TRBV9 to TRBJ1-1; possible D gene TRBD1, 5 bases. This CDR3 is built from 15 residues. Germline CDR1 is SGDLS and CDR2 is YYNGEE. V gave up 0 bases and J gave up 0 bases, with 9 bases separating them. CDR3 amino acids: CASSVVSGMNTEAFF. The CDR3 nucleotides read TGTGCCAGCAGCGTAGTCTCAGGGATGAACACTGAAGCTTTCTTT.

V usage is TRBV20-1 and J usage is TRBJ1-4; D unresolved. The CDR3 spans 14 residues. Germline V lookup: CDR1 DFQATT, CDR2 SNEGSKA (reference sequence). Trimming pared 3 bases from V and 0 bases from J, leaving 8 bases between. This CDR3 reads CSASSGTTNEKLFF. DNA for the CDR3: TGCAGTGCTAGTAGCGGGACAACTAATGAAAAACTGTTTTTT.

V and J are TRBV6-5 and TRBJ2-7, with D uncertain. CDR1 is MNHEY, CDR2 SVGAGI, per germline. The CDR3 runs to 12 residues. The V end lost 5 bases, the J end lost 2 bases, and 7 bases lay between the germline ends. In DNA, the CDR3 is TGTGCCAGCAGTCCCGATACCTACGAGCAGTACGTC. It specifies CASSPDTYEQYV.

The chain employs TRBV5-6 and TRBJ2-4; D is unclear. Germline V gives CDR1 SGHDT, CDR2 YYEEEE. CDR3 size: 11 residues. With 2 bases removed from V and 9 bases from J, the gap between germline ends came to 6 bases. The CDR3 here is CASSFDGIQYF. The CDR3 DNA is TGTGCCAGCAGCTTCGACGGCATTCAGTACTTC.

The chain joins TRBV6-2 or TRBV6-3 to TRBJ1-1, with no clear D. V lost 4 bases and J lost 11, with 14 bases in between. The CDR3 totals 12 residues. Germline V lookup: CDR1 MNHEY, CDR2 SVGEGT. CDR3 protein: CASSSLLRLAFF. The DNA for the CDR3 is TGTGCCAGCAGTTCGTTATTACGCTTGGCTTTCTTT.

CDR3 bases: TGTGCCAGCAGCTTCTCCGATTCCATGAACACTGAAGCTTTCTTT. Amino acids: CASSFSDSMNTEAFF. The chain combines TRBV7-3 with TRBJ1-1; the D is unclear. Germline V CDR1 and CDR2: SGHTA, FQGTGA. There are 15 residues in the CDR3. Trimming cost V 3 bases and J 0 bases, with 11 bases left between them.

This clonotype was found a few times. The V and J genes are TRBV6-5 and TRBJ2-7; TRBD1 or TRBD2 may be the D gene (6 bases each). The length of the CDR3 is 14 residues. Between the trimmed V and J ends, which lost 5 bases and 1 base, there was a span of 12 bases. Germline-derived CDR1 and CDR2 are MNHEY and SVGAGI. CDR3 sequence reads: CASSKGGHSYEQYF. The CDR3 DNA reads TGTGCCAGCAGTAAGGGGGGCCATTCCTACGAGCAGTACTTC.

This clonotype was seen more than once but under ten times. The J gene is TRBJ2-3, the V gene TRBV5-4; 12 bases align to TRBD2. This CDR3 spans 16 amino acids. Looked up from germline, CDR1 is SGHNT and CDR2 is YYREEE (reference sequence). The ends lost 3 bases at V and 0 bases at J; junction bases unmatched: 2. The CDR3 sequence is CASSSGTSGSTDTQYF. CDR3 sequence (DNA): TGTGCCAGCAGCTCTGGGACTAGCGGGAGCACAGATACGCAGTATTTT.

The chain has TRBV29-1 and TRBJ1-3; D is uncertain. Trimming left V 8 bases short and J 2 bases short, with 13 bases between. The CDR3 runs 13 residues. CDR1 is SQVTM and CDR2 is ANQGSEA in the germline V gene. The CDR3 reads CSFSDSPGNTIYF. CDR3 sequence (DNA): TGCAGCTTTTCAGATTCTCCTGGAAACACCATATATTTT.

This clonotype was recorded at least ten times. The chain is built from TRBV5-1 and TRBJ2-3; D gene uncertain. This CDR3 has 15 residues. Germline CDR1 and CDR2: SGHRS and YFSETQ. The V end lost 7 bases, the J end lost 2 bases, and 17 bases lay between the germline ends. CDR3 amino acids: CASSPAVAVTDTQYF. CDR3 in DNA: TGCGCCAGCTCACCGGCGGTGGCAGTCACAGATACGCAGTATTTT.

In its sample, this clonotype was seen many times. V usage is TRBV10-3 and J usage is TRBJ2-7, with 8 positions matching TRBD2. Per the germline V gene, CDR1 is ENHRY and CDR2 is SYGVKD. V lost 2 bases and J lost 4; bases outside the gene matches: 7. The CDR3 consists of 15 residues. CDR3 in amino acids: CAISERGGSGYEQYV. The DNA for the CDR3 is TGTGCCATCAGTGAGCGGGGGGGATCTGGGTACGAGCAGTACGTC.